Presented here are 10 T cell receptor beta chains from one specimen sequenced in a study of cytomegalovirus exposure and HLA in healthy donors. Vbeta (60) and Jbeta (13) primers were used in the PCR. Assay: immunoSEQ multiplex PCR; the TCRdb copy retains only in-frame clones and omits some. Of 90,000 or so clones in the sample, nearly 80% were seen once. Sequencing was carried out using PBMCs. All receptors come from a woman in her 50s in good health and CMV-seropositive.

V gene TRBV6-5 combines with J gene TRBJ2-7, with D perhaps TRBD2 (6 bases). V was pared by 0 bases and J by 2 bases, with 11 bases between. Germline values: CDR1 MNHEY, CDR2 SVGAGI. This CDR3 comprises 15 residues. CDR3 DNA: TGTGCCAGCAGTTACTCGCTGCGGGGTGCCTACGAGCAGTACTTC. It encodes CASSYSLRGAYEQYF.

V usage is TRBV7-8 and J usage is TRBJ1-2; possible D gene TRBD1, 6 bases. CDR1 SGHVS and CDR2 FQNEAQ come from the germline V gene. Between the trimmed V and J ends, which lost 5 bases and 7 bases, there was a span of 14 bases. The CDR3 loop spans 13 amino acids. CDR3 residues: CASSPADRIGYTF. CDR3 DNA: TGTGCCAGCAGCCCAGCAGACAGGATTGGCTACACCTTC.

The chain links TRBV11-2 to TRBJ2-7; TRBD1 agrees at 7 bases. The CDR3 totals 14 residues. Per germline, CDR1 SGHAT and CDR2 FQNNGV. V dropped 1 base and J dropped 6; count of bases not matched to a gene: 6. The chain's CDR3 is CASSLGVRGSEQYV. The CDR3 nucleotides read TGTGCCAGCAGCTTAGGAGTCAGGGGGTCCGAGCAGTACGTC.

V gene TRBV6-7 combines with J gene TRBJ1-2; the D is unclear. Being an ORF, TRBV6-7 has a function that is uncertain. This CDR3 contains 14 residues. V shed 2 bases and J shed 4 bases, with 11 bases lying between them. The CDR3 reads CASSYSQVGYGYTF. For the CDR3, the DNA is TGTGCCAGCAGTTACAGCCAGGTAGGCTATGGCTACACCTTC.

The V call is TRBV7-9, the J call TRBJ2-3, with D possibly being TRBD2 (6 bases). CDR1 is SEHNR, CDR2 FQNEAQ, per germline (reference sequence). This CDR3 region has 16 residues. V lost 2 bases and J 6 bases, leaving 18 bases between the germline ends. The CDR3 sequence: CASSLKVTGVGDTQYF. CDR3 coding DNA: TGTGCCAGCAGCTTAAAAGTGACGGGAGTGGGCGATACGCAGTATTTT.

This sequence joins TRBV11-2 and TRBJ2-3, with 10 bases aligning to TRBD2. Trimming cost V 5 bases and J 4 bases; bases outside gene matches: 6. Germline loops: CDR1 SGHAT, CDR2 FQNNGV. The CDR3 is made up of 15 amino acids. CDR3 loop: CASSLASGSPDTQYF. The CDR3 DNA sequence: TGTGCCAGCAGCCTGGCTAGCGGGAGCCCAGATACGCAGTATTTT.

The rearrangement joins TRBV27 to TRBJ2-5, with 8 bases aligning to TRBD1. V was pared by 6 bases and J by 2 bases, with 8 bases of the junction left unmatched. The CDR3 spans 15 residues. Germline V CDR1 and CDR2: MNHEY, SMNVEV (reference sequence). CDR3 nucleotides: TGTGCCAGCAGCACCGGACAGGGCTTTCAAGAGACCCAGTACTTC. Protein: CASSTGQGFQETQYF.

This clone was detected only once. The V and J genes are TRBV21-1 and TRBJ2-7; the table gives TRBD2 as D, unverified against the DNA. TRBV21-1 constitutes a pseudogene. The CDR3 length is 12 residues. The CDR3 here is CASSKWIGEQYV. The CDR3 DNA sequence: TGTGCCAGCAGCAAATGGATTGGGGAGCAGTACGTC.

The J gene is TRBJ2-7, the V gene TRBV13, with TRBD2 as a possible D gene (6 bases). V lost 5 bases and J 6 bases, leaving 14 bases between the germline ends. In germline, CDR1 is PRHDT, CDR2 FYEKMQ (reference sequence). The CDR3 is 13 residues long. The CDR3 DNA reads TGTGCCAGCAGCCGGGGACTCCTGCGCGAGCAGTACTTC. It yields the protein CASSRGLLREQYF.

V is TRBV19 and J is TRBJ2-1, with 9 positions matching TRBD2. CDR3 length: 14 amino acids. V gave up 5 bases and J gave up 9 bases; unmatched junction bases: 8. Germline loops: CDR1 LNHDA, CDR2 SQIVND (reference sequence). This chain's CDR3 is CASSLLAGTGEQFF. The DNA for the CDR3 is TGTGCCAGTAGTCTCCTAGCGGGAACAGGTGAGCAGTTCTTC.